The entry below describes one T cell receptor beta chain. Its antigen is not known. The data derive from a study of cytomegalovirus exposure and HLA in healthy donors. Findings and limits, study-wide: With further analysis later on, most CMV-associated TCR beta chains appeared HLA-restricted. Previously analyzed data showed that most TCR beta V segments were productive at a frequency of about 90% or about 30%. TCR sequences were mostly rare, though some public TCRs occurred in many donors.

Germline loops: CDR1 SGHNT, CDR2 YENEEA. Trimming shortened V by 5 bases and J by 4 bases, and 17 bases separated the two germline ends. The CDR3 has 15 residues. A multiplex PCR was run with 60 Vbeta primers and 13 Jbeta primers. Sequencing was performed with immunoSEQ multiplex PCR; in TCRdb, only in-frame clones are kept and a portion is missing. The data contain 110,000 or so clones, about 79% of them singletons. The TCR sequence derives from a human donor in good health. V usage is TRBV11-3 and J usage is TRBJ1-1; D perhaps matches TRBD1 (5 bases). Sequencing was done on a sample of PBMCs. The CDR3 region has the DNA TGTGCCAGCAGCCCTGTAGGGCTGGGGCCCACTGAAGCTTTCTTT. This codes for CASSPVGLGPTEAFF.